Each of the 15 T cell receptor beta chains below was sequenced from the same sample in a study of T cells in Graves' hyperthyroidism and ophthalmopathy. From RNA transcripts, TCR beta CDR3 regions were amplified. During a first-round RT-PCR of the TCR CDR3, the HTBI primer set was used. TCRdb reanalysed the multiplex PCR reads using MiXCR and keeps one entry per CDR3 protein. The sample has around 700,000 distinct CDR3 sequences; around 20% are singletons. The source material was blood. The receptors here all came from a woman aged 45-60 years with Graves' hyperthyroidism that later progressed to Graves' ophthalmopathy.

Here the CDR3 DNA reads TGTGCCAGCAGCTTCCGGACAGGGGACGGAAACACCATATATTTT. This translates into CASSFRTGDGNTIYF. The chain employs TRBV7-8 and TRBJ1-3; TRBD1 agrees at 9 bases. V lost 3 bases and J lost 4; bases outside the gene matches: 4. Germline V gene sequence: CDR1 SGHVS, CDR2 FQNEAQ. The CDR3 totals 15 residues.

The sample holds a few counts of this clonotype. V and J are TRBV12-5 and TRBJ1-2, with 12 bases identical to TRBD1. The V segment lost 7 bases and the J segment 13 bases; nucleotides outside the gene matches: 22. The CDR3 totals 17 residues. Germline V gene data show CDR1 as LGHNT and CDR2 as FRNRAP. CDR3 sequence: CASALVRDRGRPALCTF. CDR3 bases: TGTGCTAGTGCTCTGGTCCGGGACAGGGGGCGTCCGGCCCTCTGCACCTTC.

This clonotype has at least ten counts. V is TRBV3-1 and J is TRBJ2-5, with D unresolved. This CDR3 contains 18 residues. Germline V lookup: CDR1 LGHDT, CDR2 YNNKEL (reference sequence). Trimming removed 0 bases at V and 4 bases at J, with 21 bases between. CDR3 nucleotides: TGTGCCAGCAGCCAAGATCGTTACCCCTCGGATGGCCCAGAGACCCAGTACTTC. It translates to CASSQDRYPSDGPETQYF.

The V call is TRBV20-1, the J call TRBJ2-3; D is possibly TRBD1 or TRBD2 (5 bases each). Germline CDR1 reads DFQATT; CDR2 reads SNEGSKA (reference sequence). The ends were cut back, 0 bases at V and 7 bases at J, with 11 bases in the middle. The CDR3 has 13 residues. CDR3 sequence: CSARDPGRHTQYF. The DNA for the CDR3 is TGCAGTGCTAGAGACCCGGGGCGACATACGCAGTATTTT.

This clonotype has at least ten counts. The chain joins TRBV20-1 to TRBJ2-5; TRBD2 matches 10 bases. The V gene end was trimmed by 0 bases and the J gene end by 5 bases; junction bases not matched to a gene: 9. Germline V CDR1 and CDR2: DFQATT, SNEGSKA (reference sequence). This CDR3 is 16 amino acids long. CDR3 DNA: TGCAGTGCTAGAGACATACTAGCGGGGAGGCGGGAGACCCAGTACTTC. It is translated as CSARDILAGRRETQYF.

This rearrangement joins TRBV19 to TRBJ2-2, with unresolved D. With 3 bases removed from V and 7 bases from J, the gap between germline ends came to 18 bases. The CDR3 length is 16 residues. The germline V gene has CDR1 LNHDA and CDR2 SQIVND (reference sequence). CDR3 sequence (DNA): TGTGCCAGTAGTATTAAGGCTGGATATAGTGGCGGGGAGCTGTTTTTT. Its translation: CASSIKAGYSGGELFF.

This clonotype has ten or more counts. The chain recombines TRBV12-3 or TRBV12-4 with TRBJ2-3, with D perhaps TRBD2 (5 bases). V was cut by 5 bases and J by 4 bases, with 16 bases left in between. CDR3 length: 15 residues. The CDR3 nucleotides read TGTGCCAGCAGTCCCCCGGGGAATAAGGCAGATACGCAGTATTTT. As protein: CASSPPGNKADTQYF.

This clonotype was seen a handful of times. The chain recombines TRBV29-1 with TRBJ1-2, with 8 positions matching TRBD1. The CDR3 loop spans 13 amino acids. Germline V lookup: CDR1 SQVTM, CDR2 ANQGSEA. After removal of 4 bases from V and 4 bases from J, the junction contained 5 bases not matched to a gene. The CDR3, as DNA: TGCAGCGTTGGAGACAGGGGCGGCTATGGCTACACCTTC. Protein product: CSVGDRGGYGYTF.

This clonotype was counted between two and nine times. One end of the junction does not line up with germline, which may come from a read error. The CDR3 loop is CSAGEWVVDNQPQHF. Here the CDR3 DNA reads TGCAGTGCTGGAGAGTGGGTGGTAGACAATCAGCCCCAGCATTTT. The chain combines TRBV20-1 with TRBJ1-5; no clear D gene. In germline, CDR1 is DFQATT, CDR2 SNEGSKA (reference sequence). The length of the CDR3 is 15 residues.

A note on this clonotype: A read error may account for a junction end that differs from germline. This chain connects TRBV5-1 to TRBJ1-1; the match to TRBD1 covers 7 bases. The CDR3 totals 17 residues. The germline V gene has CDR1 SGHRS and CDR2 YFSETQ. For the CDR3, the DNA is TGCGCCAGCAGCTACCAAGGAACGGGACAGACCAGCACTGAAGCCTTCTTT. It encodes CASSYQGTGQTSTEAFF. The variable domain in full, with the rest retrieved from reference TRBV5-1 and TRBJ1-1, is KAGVTQTPRYLIKTRGQQVTLSCSPISGHRSVSWYQQTPGQGLQFLFEYFSETQRNKGNFPGRFSGRQFSNSRSEMNVSTLELGDSALYLCASSYQGTGQTSTEAFFGQGTRLTVV.

This clonotype turned up a few times. The genes are TRBV6-1 and TRBJ2-2, with D unresolved. CDR1 is MNHNS, CDR2 SASEGT, per germline. The V and J ends lost 3 bases and 6 bases respectively, with 11 bases between them. The CDR3 covers 14 residues. CDR3 coding DNA: TGTGCCAGCAGTGAGGAGCTGGTGGCCGGGGAGCTGTTTTTT. This gives the protein CASSEELVAGELFF.

The chain links TRBV20-1 to TRBJ2-1; 10 nucleotides agree with TRBD2. Trimming removed 0 bases from V and 4 bases from J; junction bases left unmatched: 18. Germline V lookup: CDR1 DFQATT, CDR2 SNEGSKA (reference sequence). The CDR3 covers 20 residues. CDR3 in DNA: TGCAGTGCTAGAGATCGGCAGGCTAGCGGGGGCCATGTAAGGTACAATGAGCAGTTCTTC. Protein: CSARDRQASGGHVRYNEQFF.

This clonotype was seen a few times. This chain uses TRBV7-8 with TRBJ2-1; 7 bases align to TRBD2. Unmatched junction bases numbered 4, after V lost 2 bases and J lost 0 bases. There are 16 residues in the CDR3. Germline V gene lookup returns CDR1 SGHVS and CDR2 FQNEAQ. CDR3 DNA: TGTGCCAGCAGCTTAATTGGGGGGGGCTCCTACAATGAGCAGTTCTTC. Its protein product is CASSLIGGGSYNEQFF.

The chain is built from TRBV7-9 and TRBJ1-2, with TRBD1 as a possible D gene (5 bases). CDR1 and CDR2 (germline): SEHNR, FQNEAQ (reference sequence). This CDR3 contains 16 residues. Trimming removed 0 bases at V and 4 bases at J, with 15 bases between. Here the CDR3 reads CASSLAALGTVYGYTF. CDR3 sequence (DNA): TGTGCCAGCAGCTTAGCAGCGCTCGGGACGGTCTATGGCTACACCTTC.

The J gene is TRBJ2-1, the V gene TRBV7-3, with D hard to call. Germline V gene lookup returns CDR1 SGHTA and CDR2 FQGTGA. The CDR3 has 16 residues. The V and J ends lost 0 bases and 8 bases respectively, with 17 bases between them. CDR3 protein: CASSLTTASPYHEQFF. The CDR3 nucleotides are TGTGCCAGCAGCTTAACAACAGCATCCCCATACCATGAGCAGTTCTTC. The complete variable domain, with remaining parts taken from reference TRBV7-3 and TRBJ2-1, reads GAGVSQTPSNKVTEKGKYVELRCDPISGHTALYWYRQSLGQGPEFLIYFQGTGAADDSGLPNDRFFAVRPEGSVSTLKIQRTERGDSAVYLCASSLTTASPYHEQFFGPGTRLTVL.